The clone carrying this T cell receptor beta chain appeared a few times. Each patient came to thyroid surgery without any prior treatment (of any kind). This specimen comes from a study of metastatic and nonmetastatic thyroid tumors. CDR1 and CDR2 from the germline V gene are SGDLS and YYNGEE. The CDR3 covers 17 residues. Trimming cost V 2 bases and J 0 bases, with 15 bases left between them. Using MiXCR, TCRdb re-called clones from the PCR reads. The profile shows approximately 60,000 clones, roughly 30% of them singletons. Input material: blood. The genes are TRBV9 and TRBJ1-5; TRBD1 is a possible D gene (5 bases). The TCR originated in a female donor with papillary thyroid cancer or a benign thyroid nodule (not recorded which). Some clones in this sample may be carry-over from other donors' samples. The DNA for the CDR3 is TGTGCCAGCAGCGTTCCCTCCCAGGGACTTAGCAATCAGCCCCAGCATTTT. This translates into CASSVPSQGLSNQPQHF.